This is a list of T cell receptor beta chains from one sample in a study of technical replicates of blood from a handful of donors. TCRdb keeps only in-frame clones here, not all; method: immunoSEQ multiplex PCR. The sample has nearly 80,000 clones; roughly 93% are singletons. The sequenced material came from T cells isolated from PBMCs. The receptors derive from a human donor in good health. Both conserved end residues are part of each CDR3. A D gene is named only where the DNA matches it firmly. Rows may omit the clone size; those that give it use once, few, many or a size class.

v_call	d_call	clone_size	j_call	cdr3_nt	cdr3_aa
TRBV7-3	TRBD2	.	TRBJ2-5	TGTGCCAGCAGCCCCGGACTAGCGGCCCAAGAGACCCAGTACTTC	CASSPGLAAQETQYF
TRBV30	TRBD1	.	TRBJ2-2	TGTGCCTGGAGTTGGGGACAGCTGAACACCGGGGAGCTGTTTTTT	CAWSWGQLNTGELFF
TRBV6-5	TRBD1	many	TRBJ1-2	TGTGCCACCCTGGGACAGGGCGGCTATGGCTACACCTTC	CATLGQGGYGYTF
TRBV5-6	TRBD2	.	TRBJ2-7	TGTGCCAGCAGCTTGAGACTAGCGCCTTACGAGCAGTACTTC	CASSLRLAPYEQYF
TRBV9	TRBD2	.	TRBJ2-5	TGTGCCAGCAGCGTAGGGGGGCTAGCGGGGAAAGAGACCCAGTACTTC	CASSVGGLAGKETQYF
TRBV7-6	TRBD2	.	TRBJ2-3	TGTGCCAGCAGCTTAGCCCCTCTACCTAGCGGGAGTAGTCTAGGGGCAGATACGCAGTATTTT	CASSLAPLPSGSSLGADTQYF
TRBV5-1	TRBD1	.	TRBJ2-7	TGCGCCAGCAGCTTGGCCGGGACAGTCAAGACCTACGAGCAGTACTTC	CASSLAGTVKTYEQYF
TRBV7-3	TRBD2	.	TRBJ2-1	TGTGCCAGCAGCTCCGGACTAGCGGGAGTCGATGAGCAGTTCTTC	CASSSGLAGVDEQFF
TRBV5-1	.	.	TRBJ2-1	TGCGCCAGCAGCGGGCTGGGCACCTCCCACAATGAGCAGTTCTTC	CASSGLGTSHNEQFF
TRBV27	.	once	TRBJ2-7	TGTGCCAGCAGTACCAGAGAGGAATCCTACGAGCAGTACTTC	CASSTREESYEQYF
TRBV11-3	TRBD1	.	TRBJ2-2	TGTGCCAGCAGCTCGCGAGGGACAGGGAAGCTGTTTTTT	CASSSRGTGKLFF
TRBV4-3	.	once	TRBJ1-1	TGCGCCAGCAGCCAATGGAAGGGGCCGAACACTGAAGCTTTCTTT	CASSQWKGPNTEAFF
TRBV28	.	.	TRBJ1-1	TGTGCCAGCAGTTTAGCAGGGATGTGGAGTGAAGCTTTCTTT	CASSLAGMWSEAFF
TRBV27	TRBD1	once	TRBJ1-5	TGTGCCAGCAGTTTATCTTTTTACGGGACAGGGGGGCCCCAGCATTTT	CASSLSFYGTGGPQHF
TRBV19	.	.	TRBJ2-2	TGTGCCAGTACCAGCGGCCAAAACACCGGGGAGCTGTTTTTT	CASTSGQNTGELFF
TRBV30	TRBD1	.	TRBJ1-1	TGTGCCTGTTACAGGGGAGGTGAAGCTTTCTTT	CACYRGGEAFF
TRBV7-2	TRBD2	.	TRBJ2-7	TGTGCCAGCAGCCAGACTAGCGGGAGAGGCGAGCAGTACTTC	CASSQTSGRGEQYF
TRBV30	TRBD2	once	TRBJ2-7	TGTGCCTGGAGTTACGGACTAGGTCGCTACGAGCAGTACTTC	CAWSYGLGRYEQYF
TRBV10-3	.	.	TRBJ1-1	TGTGCCATCAGACTTAACACTGAAGCTTTCTTT	CAIRLNTEAFF
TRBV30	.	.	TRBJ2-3	TGTGCCTGGAGTGTTGGGCTCACAGATACGCAGTATTTT	CAWSVGLTDTQYF
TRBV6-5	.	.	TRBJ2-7	TGTGCCAGCTCGCCGAGCTTTATAAACCACGAGCAGTACTTC	CASSPSFINHEQYF
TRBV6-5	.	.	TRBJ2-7	TGTGCCAGCAGCCCCGGGACACCATACGAGCAGTACTTC	CASSPGTPYEQYF
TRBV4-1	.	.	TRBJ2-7	TGCGCCAGCAGCCAAGAGGCAGGGACCTACGAGCAGTACTTC	CASSQEAGTYEQYF
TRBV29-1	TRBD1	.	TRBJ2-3	TGCAGCGTAACAATCGACAGGGGAGGCACAGATACGCAGTATTTT	CSVTIDRGGTDTQYF
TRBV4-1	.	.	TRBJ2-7	TGCGCCAGCAGCCATAATAGGGGAAGCTCCTACGAGCAGTACTTC	CASSHNRGSSYEQYF
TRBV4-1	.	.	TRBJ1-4	TGCGCCAGCAGCCAAGTCTATAATGAAAAACTGTTTTTT	CASSQVYNEKLFF
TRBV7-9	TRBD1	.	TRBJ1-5	TGTGCCAGCAGCCTTACAGGGGAGGACCAGCCCCAGCATTTT	CASSLTGEDQPQHF
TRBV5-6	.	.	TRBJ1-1	TGTGCCAGCGGCAAACCCAACACTGAAGCTTTCTTT	CASGKPNTEAFF
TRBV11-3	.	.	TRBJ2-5	TGTGCCAGCAGCTTAGACAGTCTCGCACAAGAGACCCAGTACTTC	CASSLDSLAQETQYF
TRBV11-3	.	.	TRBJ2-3	TGTGCCAGCAGCTTAGATTCCGGTGCCAAAGATACGCAGTATTTT	CASSLDSGAKDTQYF
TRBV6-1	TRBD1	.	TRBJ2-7	TGTGCCAGCAGTACCGGGACAGGGATCAACGAGCAGTACTTC	CASSTGTGINEQYF
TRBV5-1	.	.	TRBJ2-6	TGCGCCAGCAGCTTCGACACGCTTAAGCATAGGGGGGCCAACGTCCTGACTTTC	CASSFDTLKHRGANVLTF
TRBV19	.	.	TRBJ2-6	TGTGCCAGTAGTTTTAGCTCTGGGGCCAACGTCCTGACTTTC	CASSFSSGANVLTF
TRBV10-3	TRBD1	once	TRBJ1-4	TGTGCCATCAGTGAATTGACAGGGGCTAATGAAAAACTGTTTTTT	CAISELTGANEKLFF
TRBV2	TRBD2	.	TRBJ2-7	TGTGCCAGCAGTGGCTCCGGGACTAGCGTGTACGAGCAGTACTTC	CASSGSGTSVYEQYF
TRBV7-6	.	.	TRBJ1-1	TGTGCCAGCAGCTTTAGACAGGATCAATACACTGAAGCTTTCTTT	CASSFRQDQYTEAFF
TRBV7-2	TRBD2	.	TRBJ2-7	TGTGCCAGCAGCCAAGTGGCTAGCGGGAACGAGCAGTACTTC	CASSQVASGNEQYF
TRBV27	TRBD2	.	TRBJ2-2	TGTGCCAGCAGTTTATATCTAGCGGGAGACACCGGGGAGCTGTTTTTT	CASSLYLAGDTGELFF
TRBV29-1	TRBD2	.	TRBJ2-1	TGCAGCGTGCTACTAGCGGGAGGGGGGCATGAGCAGTTCTTC	CSVLLAGGGHEQFF
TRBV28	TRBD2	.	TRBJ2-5	TGTGCCAGCAGTTTGGGGGGGGAAGAGACCCAGTACTTC	CASSLGGEETQYF
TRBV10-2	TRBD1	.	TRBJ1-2	TGCGCCAGCAGTGGGAGACAGGGGAGCTATGGCTACACCTTC	CASSGRQGSYGYTF
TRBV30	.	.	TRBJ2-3	TGTGCCTGGACAGGAAGCACAGATACGCAGTATTTT	CAWTGSTDTQYF
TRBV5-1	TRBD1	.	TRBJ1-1	TGCGCCAGCAGCTCCCTACAGGGGATGAACACTGAAGCTTTCTTT	CASSSLQGMNTEAFF
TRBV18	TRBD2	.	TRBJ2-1	TGTGCCAGCTCACCCCTTTTGACTAGCGGGAGCCCGTTCTTC	CASSPLLTSGSPFF
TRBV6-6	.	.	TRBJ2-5	TGTGCCGCCGGTGCTGCACAAGAGACCCAGTACTTC	CAAGAAQETQYF
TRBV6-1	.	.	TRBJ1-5	TGTGCCAGCAGTGAAGGATCAGGCCAGCCCCAGCATTTT	CASSEGSGQPQHF
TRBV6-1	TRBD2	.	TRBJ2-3	TGTGCCAGTTCTTCTTTAGCGGGAGGGTCAGATACGCAGTATTTT	CASSSLAGGSDTQYF
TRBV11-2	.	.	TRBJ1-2	TGTGCCAGCAGCAACAGCACAGGGCGCGAGGACTATGGCTACACCTTC	CASSNSTGREDYGYTF
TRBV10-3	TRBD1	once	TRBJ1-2	TGTGCCATCAGTGACCCGACAGGGAATGATGGCTACACCTTC	CAISDPTGNDGYTF
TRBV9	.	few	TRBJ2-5	TGTGCCAGCAGCGTAGCACAGCTACAAGAGACCCAGTACTTC	CASSVAQLQETQYF
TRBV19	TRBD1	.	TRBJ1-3	TGTGCCAGTAGTCCCGACAGGGCGGGAAACACCATATATTTT	CASSPDRAGNTIYF
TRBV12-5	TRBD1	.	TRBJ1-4	TGTGCTAGTGCCCCAGGGGGATTGACTAATGAAAAACTGTTTTTT	CASAPGGLTNEKLFF
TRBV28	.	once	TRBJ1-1	TGTGCCAGCACGGACAGCCCCACATACGCTTTCTTT	CASTDSPTYAFF
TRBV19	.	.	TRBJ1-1	TGTGCCAGTTTTTGGATGGGCCGAGCTTTCTTT	CASFWMGRAFF
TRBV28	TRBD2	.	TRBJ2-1	TGTGCCAGCCAGCGGGAGATAAGGAACAATGAGCAGTTCTTC	CASQREIRNNEQFF